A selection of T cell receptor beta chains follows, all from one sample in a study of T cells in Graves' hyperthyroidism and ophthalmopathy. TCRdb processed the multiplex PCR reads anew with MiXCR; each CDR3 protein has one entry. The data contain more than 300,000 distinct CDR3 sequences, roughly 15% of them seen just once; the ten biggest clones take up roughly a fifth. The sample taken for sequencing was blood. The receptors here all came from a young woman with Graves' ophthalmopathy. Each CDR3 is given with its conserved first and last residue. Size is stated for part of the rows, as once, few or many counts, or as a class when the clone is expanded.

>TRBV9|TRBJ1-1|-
CASSVDWARDTEAFF
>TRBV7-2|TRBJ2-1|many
CASSTKRGGYNEQFF
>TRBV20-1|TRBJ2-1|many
CSASSGSSYNEQFF
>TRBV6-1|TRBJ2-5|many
CASSRSEHIPYTTREYF
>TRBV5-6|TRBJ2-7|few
CASSRDIISYEQYF
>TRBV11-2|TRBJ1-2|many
CASSTHRTGSNYGYTF
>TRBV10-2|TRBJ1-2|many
CASSESTASVGYGYTF
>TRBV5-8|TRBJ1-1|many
CASSTREGWTEAFF
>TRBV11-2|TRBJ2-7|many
CASSPRSYEQYF
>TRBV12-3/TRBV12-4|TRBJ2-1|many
CASSSSVEQFF